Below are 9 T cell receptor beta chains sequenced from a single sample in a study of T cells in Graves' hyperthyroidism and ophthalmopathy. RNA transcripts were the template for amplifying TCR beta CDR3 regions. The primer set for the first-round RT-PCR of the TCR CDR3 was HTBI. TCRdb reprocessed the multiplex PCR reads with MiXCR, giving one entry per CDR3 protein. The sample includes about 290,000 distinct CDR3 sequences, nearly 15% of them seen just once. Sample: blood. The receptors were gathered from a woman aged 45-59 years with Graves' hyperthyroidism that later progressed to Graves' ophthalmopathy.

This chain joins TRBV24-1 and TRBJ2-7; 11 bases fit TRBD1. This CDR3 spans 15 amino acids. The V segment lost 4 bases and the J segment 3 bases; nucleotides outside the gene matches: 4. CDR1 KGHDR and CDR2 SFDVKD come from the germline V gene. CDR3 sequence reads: CATSDRTGGSYEQYF. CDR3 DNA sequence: TGTGCCACCAGTGACAGGACAGGGGGCAGCTACGAGCAGTACTTC.

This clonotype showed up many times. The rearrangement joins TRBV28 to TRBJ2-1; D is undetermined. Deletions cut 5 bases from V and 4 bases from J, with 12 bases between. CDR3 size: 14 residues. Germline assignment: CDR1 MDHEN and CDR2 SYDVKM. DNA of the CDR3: TGTGCCAGCAGTGGGCAGGTGGGATACAATGAGCAGTTCTTC. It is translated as CASSGQVGYNEQFF.

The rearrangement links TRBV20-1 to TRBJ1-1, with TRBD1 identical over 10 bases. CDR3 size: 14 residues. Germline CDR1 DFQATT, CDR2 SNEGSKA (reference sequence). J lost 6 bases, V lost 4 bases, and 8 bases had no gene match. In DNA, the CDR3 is TGCAGTGCTACGGCCGGGACAGGGGTATCTGAAGCTTTCTTT. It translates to CSATAGTGVSEAFF.

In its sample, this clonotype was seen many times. The CDR3 DNA is TGTGCCAGCAGTTTCGGCCTAAACACCGGGGAGCTGTTTTTT. Translation gives CASSFGLNTGELFF. The chain is built from TRBV27 and TRBJ2-2; D call uncertain. The CDR3 loop spans 14 amino acids. Germline CDR1 reads MNHEY; CDR2 reads SMNVEV (reference sequence). The germline V and J ends were trimmed by 3 bases and 2 bases, with 7 bases remaining between them.

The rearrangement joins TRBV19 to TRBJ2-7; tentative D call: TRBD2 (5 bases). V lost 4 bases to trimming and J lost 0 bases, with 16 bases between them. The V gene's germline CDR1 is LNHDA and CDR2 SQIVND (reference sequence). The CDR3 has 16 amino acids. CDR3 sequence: CASSRMRAGGSYEQYF. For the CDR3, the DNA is TGTGCCAGTAGTAGGATGAGGGCGGGTGGCTCCTACGAGCAGTACTTC.

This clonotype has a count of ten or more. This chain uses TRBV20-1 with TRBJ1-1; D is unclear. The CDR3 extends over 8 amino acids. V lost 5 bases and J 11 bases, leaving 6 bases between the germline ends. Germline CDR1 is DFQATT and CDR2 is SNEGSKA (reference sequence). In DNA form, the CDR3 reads TGCAGTGCTGTGAACGCTTTCTTT. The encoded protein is CSAVNAFF.

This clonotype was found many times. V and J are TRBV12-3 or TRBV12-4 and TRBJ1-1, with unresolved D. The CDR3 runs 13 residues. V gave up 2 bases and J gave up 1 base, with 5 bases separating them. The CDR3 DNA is TGTGCCAGCAGTTTAAGAAAGAACACTGAAGCTTTCTTT. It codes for CASSLRKNTEAFF.

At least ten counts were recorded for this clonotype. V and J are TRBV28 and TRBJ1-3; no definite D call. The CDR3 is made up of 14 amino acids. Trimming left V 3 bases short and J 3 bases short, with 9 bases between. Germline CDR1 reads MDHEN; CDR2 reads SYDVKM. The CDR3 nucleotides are TGTGCCAGCAGTTTGGAGATTCGTGGAAACACCATATATTTT. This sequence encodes CASSLEIRGNTIYF. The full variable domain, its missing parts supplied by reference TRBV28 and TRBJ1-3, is DVKVTQSSRYLVKRTGEKVFLECVQDMDHENMFWYRQDPGLGLRLIYFSYDVKMKEKGDIPEGYSVSREKKERFSLILESASTNQTSMYLCASSLEIRGNTIYFGEGSWLTVV.

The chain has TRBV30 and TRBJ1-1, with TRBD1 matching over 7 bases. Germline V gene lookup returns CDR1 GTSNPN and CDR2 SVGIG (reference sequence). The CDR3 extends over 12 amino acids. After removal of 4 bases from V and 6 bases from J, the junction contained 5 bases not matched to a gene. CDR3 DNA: TGTGCCTGGACCCAGGGGGGGCCTGAAGCTTTCTTT. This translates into CAWTQGGPEAFF.